Following are 6 T cell receptor beta chains from one sample sequenced in a study of blood T cell repertoires in COVID-19. Clones were read by immunoSEQ multiplex PCR, and TCRdb kept only the in-frame ones, dropping some. The table shows fewer than 150,000 clones, with roughly 80% occurring only once. The source material was peripheral blood. All receptors derive from a woman between 40 and 55 years old with acute or convalescent COVID-19.

This sequence joins TRBV30 and TRBJ1-3; 11 positions match TRBD1. Germline V gene lookup returns CDR1 GTSNPN and CDR2 SVGIG (reference sequence). The V segment lost 2 bases and the J segment 2 bases; nucleotides outside the gene matches: 5. This CDR3 has 16 amino acids. CDR3 region: CAWSLRDRGTGNTIYF. The CDR3 DNA sequence: TGTGCCTGGAGTCTAAGGGACAGGGGGACTGGAAACACCATATATTTT.

This clone was detected once. The V gene is TRBV29-1, the J gene TRBJ1-4, with D tentatively TRBD1 (5 bases). In germline, CDR1 is SQVTM, CDR2 ANQGSEA. The CDR3 length is 11 residues. Trimming left V 3 bases short and J 8 bases short, with 7 bases between. The CDR3 DNA sequence: TGCAGCGTTGAGGAGGGGGAAAAACTGTTTTTT. This translates into CSVEEGEKLFF.

The chain employs TRBV3-1 (or the pseudogene TRBV3-2) and TRBJ1-2, with D possibly matching TRBD1 (6 bases). CDR1 is LGHDT and CDR2 is YNNKEL in the germline V gene (reference sequence). This CDR3 region has 15 residues. V was clipped by 4 bases and J by 7 bases, with 19 bases between them. CDR3 DNA: TGTGCCAGCAGCCTCACCGACACAGGGCGGCCTGGCTACACCTTC. It is translated as CASSLTDTGRPGYTF.

V is TRBV6-2 or TRBV6-3 and J is TRBJ2-5; D remains unclear. This CDR3 is built from 13 residues. Germline CDR1 is MNHEY and CDR2 is SVGEGT. Trimming pared 3 bases from V and 9 bases from J, leaving 14 bases between. This CDR3 reads CASSYRLYEAQYF. The CDR3 DNA follows: TGTGCCAGCAGTTATCGCCTTTATGAGGCCCAGTACTTC.

The chain's CDR3 is CASSARGGDRGLNQPQHF. CDR3 bases: TGTGCCAGCAGCGCGCGGGGAGGGGACAGGGGCCTGAACCAGCCCCAGCATTTT. This chain connects TRBV7-9 to TRBJ1-5; 10 positions agree with TRBD1. The CDR3 has 18 residues. The V and J ends lost 5 bases and 7 bases, in that order; junction bases with no gene match: 17. Per germline, CDR1 SEHNR and CDR2 FQNEAQ (reference sequence). Supplemented by reference TRBV7-9 and TRBJ1-5, the full variable domain reads DTGVSQNPRHKITKRGQNVTFRCDPISEHNRLYWYRQTLGQGPEFLTYFQNEAQLEKSRLLSDRFSAERPKGSFSTLEIQRTEQGDSAMYLCASSARGGDRGLNQPQHFGDGTRLSIL.

The rearrangement uses TRBV6-1 and TRBJ2-7, with 8 bases aligning to TRBD1. V lost 4 bases to trimming and J lost 4 bases; unmatched junction nucleotides: 12. Looked up from germline, CDR1 is MNHNS and CDR2 is SASEGT. This CDR3 is 16 amino acids long. The CDR3, as DNA: TGTGCCAGCAGTGTGAACTGGGGAACAGGGGGTTACGAGCAGTACTTC. Translated, it gives CASSVNWGTGGYEQYF.